This T cell receptor (beta chain) was found in a study of monozygotic twins with inflammatory bowel disease. TCRdb reprocessed the 5' RACE reads and keeps a single row for each CDR3 protein, giving no DNA. This table lists some 100,000 distinct CDR3 sequences. Sequencing was performed on blood. The clonotype originates from a human donor with ulcerative colitis or Crohn's disease, or a healthy co-twin of an affected twin (not recorded which).

The CDR3 is CATSEPGQGAVEQFF. The rearrangement uses TRBV24-1 and TRBJ2-1; the D call from TCRdb, TRBD1, cannot be confirmed without DNA. The CDR3 contains 15 residues. Germline V CDR1 and CDR2: KGHDR, SFDVKD.